The sequence of this T cell receptor beta chain was determined in a study of T cell clonality in common variable immunodeficiency. This table comes from immunoSEQ multiplex PCR, and its TCRdb copy is limited to in-frame clones, with some not included. This sample has roughly 42,000 clones and no singletons, with roughly 6% in the ten largest. Only a few counts were recorded for this clone. Its antigen is undetermined. The missing CDR3 end, 3 residues past where the read stops, is filled in from the germline J gene. Notes on the study in general: T cell subpopulation sequencing would be needed to explain CVID clonality. Fewer deletions and N-nucleotide insertions were reportedly seen in common variable immunodeficiency TCR beta sequences.

CDR3 length equals 13 residues. Per the germline V gene, CDR1 is LNHDA and CDR2 is SQIVND (reference sequence). Trimming pared 5 bases from V and 7 bases from J, leaving 9 bases between. The sample consisted of peripheral blood mononuclear cells. V and J are TRBV19 and TRBJ1-6; D is unclear. The TCR originated in a human donor with common variable immunodeficiency. The CDR3 protein is CASSYTENSPLHF. Incomplete CDR3 DNA: TGTGCCAGTAGTTACACAGAGAATTCACCC. The variable domain in full, with the rest retrieved from reference TRBV19 and TRBJ1-6, is DGGITQSPKYLFRKEGQNVTLSCEQNLNHDAMYWYRQDPGQGLRLIYYSQIVNDFQKGDIAEGYSVSREKKESFPLTVTSAQKNPTAFYLCASSYTENSPLHFGNGTRLTVT.